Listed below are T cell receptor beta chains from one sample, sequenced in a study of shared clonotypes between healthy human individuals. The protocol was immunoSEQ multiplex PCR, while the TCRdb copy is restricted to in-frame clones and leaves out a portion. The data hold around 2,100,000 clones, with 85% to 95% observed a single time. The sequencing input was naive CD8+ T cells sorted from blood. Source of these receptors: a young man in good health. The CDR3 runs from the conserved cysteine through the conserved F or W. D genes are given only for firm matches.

CDR3 DNA: TGTGCCAGCAGCTCCCTTCATCAGGCCCATGGAAACGAGCAGTACTTC; CDR3 protein: CASSSLHQAHGNEQYF; CDR3 length: 16; J gene: TRBJ2-7; D gene: NA; V gene: TRBV7-9
CDR3 DNA: TGTGCCAGCGATCCAGGGCGGCCCGGCTACGAGCAGTACTTC; CDR3 protein: CASDPGRPGYEQYF; CDR3 length: 14; J gene: TRBJ2-7; D gene: NA; V gene: TRBV2
CDR3 DNA: TGCGCCAGCAGCGAAGGGGGCGAGCAGTACTTC; CDR3 protein: CASSEGGEQYF; CDR3 length: 11; J gene: TRBJ2-7; D gene: NA; V gene: TRBV10-2
CDR3 DNA: TGTGCCAGCGTCGCCGGAGTCTACTCCTACGAGCAGTACTTC; CDR3 protein: CASVAGVYSYEQYF; CDR3 length: 14; J gene: TRBJ2-7; D gene: NA; V gene: TRBV6-1
CDR3 DNA: TGTGCCAGCAGCGAAGGTGGGGGTGGAGGATACGAGCAGTACTTC; CDR3 protein: CASSEGGGGGYEQYF; CDR3 length: 15; J gene: TRBJ2-7; D gene: NA; V gene: TRBV11-2
CDR3 DNA: TGCGCCAGCAGCCAAGATTATCGGGAGCGAAGGGACTATAATTCACCCCTCCACTTT; CDR3 protein: CASSQDYRERRDYNSPLHF; CDR3 length: 19; J gene: TRBJ1-6; D gene: NA; V gene: TRBV4-3
CDR3 DNA: TGCGCCAGCAGCCAAGATAGAGCTAGCGGGAACTACGAGCAGTACTTC; CDR3 protein: CASSQDRASGNYEQYF; CDR3 length: 16; J gene: TRBJ2-7; D gene: TRBD2; V gene: TRBV4-3
CDR3 DNA: TGTGCTAGCAGCTTGGACACCTATTGGCCCCAGCATTTT; CDR3 protein: CASSLDTYWPQHF; CDR3 length: 13; J gene: TRBJ1-5; D gene: NA; V gene: TRBV7-7
CDR3 DNA: TGCAGACTTCTAGCGGGAAGCTCCTACGAGCAGTACTTC; CDR3 protein: CRLLAGSSYEQYF; CDR3 length: 13; J gene: TRBJ2-7; D gene: TRBD2; V gene: TRBV29-1
CDR3 DNA: TGTGCCAGCAGCTTAGGGCGGGACAGTTACCAAGAGACCCAGTACTTC; CDR3 protein: CASSLGRDSYQETQYF; CDR3 length: 16; J gene: TRBJ2-5; D gene: NA; V gene: TRBV7-9
CDR3 DNA: TGTGCCAGCAGCCCCCCGACTAGCGGGAGCACCCACAATGAGCAGTTCTTC; CDR3 protein: CASSPPTSGSTHNEQFF; CDR3 length: 17; J gene: TRBJ2-1; D gene: TRBD2; V gene: TRBV7-9
CDR3 DNA: TGTGCTAGTGCCCGGGGGGGATCCTCCTACGAGCAGTACTTC; CDR3 protein: CASARGGSSYEQYF; CDR3 length: 14; J gene: TRBJ2-7; D gene: TRBD2; V gene: TRBV12-5
CDR3 DNA: TGTGCCAGCAGTCCACGACAGGGAGGGTACACTGAAGCTTTCTTT; CDR3 protein: CASSPRQGGYTEAFF; CDR3 length: 15; J gene: TRBJ1-1; D gene: TRBD1; V gene: TRBV28
CDR3 DNA: TGCAGCGTTGTGCAGGGGAGCACAGATACGCAGTATTTT; CDR3 protein: CSVVQGSTDTQYF; CDR3 length: 13; J gene: TRBJ2-3; D gene: NA; V gene: TRBV29-1
CDR3 DNA: TGTGCCAGCAGCTTAGGGCGACTAGCGGGAGCGAACACCGGGGAGCTGTTTTTT; CDR3 protein: CASSLGRLAGANTGELFF; CDR3 length: 18; J gene: TRBJ2-2; D gene: TRBD2; V gene: TRBV11-3
CDR3 DNA: TGTGCCAGCAGTCTCGGCAGGGAGCGTAGCACTGAAGCTTTCTTT; CDR3 protein: CASSLGRERSTEAFF; CDR3 length: 15; J gene: TRBJ1-1; D gene: NA; V gene: TRBV28
CDR3 DNA: TGTGCCAGCAGTGAGGCTATGAACACTGAAGCTTTCTTT; CDR3 protein: CASSEAMNTEAFF; CDR3 length: 13; J gene: TRBJ1-1; D gene: NA; V gene: TRBV6-1
CDR3 DNA: TGTGCCAGCAGCCATGGGGGGCGAACTGAAGCTTTCTTT; CDR3 protein: CASSHGGRTEAFF; CDR3 length: 13; J gene: TRBJ1-1; D gene: NA; V gene: TRBV27
CDR3 DNA: TGCGCCAGCAGCCTCCTGGGGGGCCCTTCTAGCACAGATACGCAGTATTTT; CDR3 protein: CASSLLGGPSSTDTQYF; CDR3 length: 17; J gene: TRBJ2-3; D gene: NA; V gene: TRBV4-1
CDR3 DNA: TGTGCCAGCAGCGGTCACTCGAGCTCTGGGGCCAACGTCCTGACTTTC; CDR3 protein: CASSGHSSSGANVLTF; CDR3 length: 16; J gene: TRBJ2-6; D gene: NA; V gene: TRBV7-9
CDR3 DNA: TGTGCCAGCAGTTATGGGCCAGCCCAAGAGACCCAGTACTTC; CDR3 protein: CASSYGPAQETQYF; CDR3 length: 14; J gene: TRBJ2-5; D gene: NA; V gene: TRBV6-5
CDR3 DNA: TGTGCCAGCAGGGAACAGGGGGTGAGCAATCAGCCCCAGCATTTT; CDR3 protein: CASREQGVSNQPQHF; CDR3 length: 15; J gene: TRBJ1-5; D gene: TRBD1; V gene: TRBV6-5
CDR3 DNA: TGTGCCAGCAGCGCCGAGGCCGGGGTCCAAGAGACCCAGTACTTC; CDR3 protein: CASSAEAGVQETQYF; CDR3 length: 15; J gene: TRBJ2-5; D gene: NA; V gene: TRBV9